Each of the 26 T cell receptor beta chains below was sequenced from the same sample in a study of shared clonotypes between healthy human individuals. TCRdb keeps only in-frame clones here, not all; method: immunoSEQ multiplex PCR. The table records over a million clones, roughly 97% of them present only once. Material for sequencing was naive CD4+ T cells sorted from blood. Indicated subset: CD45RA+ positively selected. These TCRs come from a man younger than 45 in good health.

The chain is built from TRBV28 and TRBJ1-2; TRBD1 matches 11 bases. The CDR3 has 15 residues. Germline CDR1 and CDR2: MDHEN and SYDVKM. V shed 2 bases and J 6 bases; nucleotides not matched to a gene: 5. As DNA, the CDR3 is TGTGCCAGCAGTTTAGGGGACAGGGGGGTAAATGGCTACACCTTC. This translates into CASSLGDRGVNGYTF.

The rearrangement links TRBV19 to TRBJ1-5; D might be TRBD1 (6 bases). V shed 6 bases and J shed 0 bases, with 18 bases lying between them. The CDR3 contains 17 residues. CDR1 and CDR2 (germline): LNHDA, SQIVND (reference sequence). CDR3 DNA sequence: TGTGCCAGTAGAGGGGGGACACCAGTTTATAGCAATCAGCCCCAGCATTTT. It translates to CASRGGTPVYSNQPQHF.

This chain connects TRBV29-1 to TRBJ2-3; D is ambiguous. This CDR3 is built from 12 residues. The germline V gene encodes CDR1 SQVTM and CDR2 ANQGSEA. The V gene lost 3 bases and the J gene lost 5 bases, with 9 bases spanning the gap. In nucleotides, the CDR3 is TGCAGCGTTGAGAGGATAAGAGATACGCAGTATTTT. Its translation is CSVERIRDTQYF.

CDR3 DNA: TGTGCCATCAGTGAGGACAGGGTTGGACCTGGGGCCAACGTCCTGACTTTC. Its translation is CAISEDRVGPGANVLTF. V gene TRBV10-3 combines with J gene TRBJ2-6; 7 nucleotides line up with TRBD1. J lost 2 bases, V lost 2 bases, and 6 bases had no gene match. The CDR3 loop spans 17 amino acids. Germline CDR1 ENHRY, CDR2 SYGVKD.

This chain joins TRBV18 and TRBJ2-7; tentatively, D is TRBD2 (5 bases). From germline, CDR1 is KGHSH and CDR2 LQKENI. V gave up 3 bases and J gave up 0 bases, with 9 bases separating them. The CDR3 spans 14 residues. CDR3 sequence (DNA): TGTGCCAGCTCACCCTCAGCGGTCTCCTACGAGCAGTACTTC. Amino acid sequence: CASSPSAVSYEQYF.

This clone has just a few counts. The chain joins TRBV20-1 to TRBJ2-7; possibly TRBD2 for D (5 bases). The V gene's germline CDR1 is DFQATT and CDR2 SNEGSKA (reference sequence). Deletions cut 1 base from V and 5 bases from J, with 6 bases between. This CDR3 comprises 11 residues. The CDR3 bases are TGCAGTGCTAGAGGGACTGACGAGCAGTACTTC. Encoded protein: CSARGTDEQYF.

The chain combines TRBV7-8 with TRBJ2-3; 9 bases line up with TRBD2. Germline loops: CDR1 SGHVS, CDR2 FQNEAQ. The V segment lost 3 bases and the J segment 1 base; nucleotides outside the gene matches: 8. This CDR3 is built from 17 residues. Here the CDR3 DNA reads TGTGCCAGCAGCTTCCTATCTGGCGGGAGGGGCACAGATACGCAGTATTTT. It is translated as CASSFLSGGRGTDTQYF.

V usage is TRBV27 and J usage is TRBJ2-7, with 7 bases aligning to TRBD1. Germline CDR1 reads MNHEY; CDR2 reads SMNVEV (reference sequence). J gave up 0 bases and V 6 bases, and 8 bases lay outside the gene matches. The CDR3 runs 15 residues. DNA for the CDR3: TGTGCCAGCAGCTACCAGGGACAGCACTCCTACGAGCAGTACTTC. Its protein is CASSYQGQHSYEQYF.

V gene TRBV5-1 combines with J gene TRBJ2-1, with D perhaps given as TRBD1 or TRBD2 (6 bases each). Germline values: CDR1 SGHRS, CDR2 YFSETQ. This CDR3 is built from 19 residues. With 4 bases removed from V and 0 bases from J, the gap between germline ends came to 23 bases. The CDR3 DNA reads TGCGCCAGCAGCCCCCTAGGGATAAGTCGGGGGCGCTCCTACAATGAGCAGTTCTTC. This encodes CASSPLGISRGRSYNEQFF.

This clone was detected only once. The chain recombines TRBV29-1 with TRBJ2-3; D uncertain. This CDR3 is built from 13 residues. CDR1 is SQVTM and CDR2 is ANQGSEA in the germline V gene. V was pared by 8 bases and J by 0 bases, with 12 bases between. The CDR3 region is CSSGSSSTDTQYF. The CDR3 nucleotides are TGCAGCTCTGGGTCCAGTAGCACAGATACGCAGTATTTT.

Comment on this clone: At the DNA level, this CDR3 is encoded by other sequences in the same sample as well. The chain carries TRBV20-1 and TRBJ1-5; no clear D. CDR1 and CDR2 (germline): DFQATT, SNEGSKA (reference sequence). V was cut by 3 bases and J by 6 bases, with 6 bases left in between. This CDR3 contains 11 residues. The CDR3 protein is CSASAGQPQHF. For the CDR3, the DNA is TGCAGTGCTAGCGCGGGTCAGCCCCAGCATTTT.

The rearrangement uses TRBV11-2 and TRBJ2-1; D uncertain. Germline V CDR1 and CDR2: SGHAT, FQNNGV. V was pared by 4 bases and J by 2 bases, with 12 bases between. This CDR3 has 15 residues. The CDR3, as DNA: TGTGCCAGCAGCTGGGGTGGCACCCCCTACAATGAGCAGTTCTTC. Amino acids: CASSWGGTPYNEQFF.

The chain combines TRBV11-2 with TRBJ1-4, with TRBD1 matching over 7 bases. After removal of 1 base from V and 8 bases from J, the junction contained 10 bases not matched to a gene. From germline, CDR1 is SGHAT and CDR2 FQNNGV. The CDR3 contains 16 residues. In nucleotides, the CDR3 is TGTGCCAGCAGCTTAGGGGTCCAGGGGGTTTGGGAAAAACTGTTTTTT. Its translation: CASSLGVQGVWEKLFF. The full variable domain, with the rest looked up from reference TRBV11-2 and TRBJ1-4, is EAGVAQSPRYKIIEKRQSVAFWCNPISGHATLYWYQQILGQGPKLLIQFQNNGVVDDSQLPKDRFSAERLKGVDSTLKIQPAKLEDSAVYLCASSLGVQGVWEKLFFGSGTQLSVL.

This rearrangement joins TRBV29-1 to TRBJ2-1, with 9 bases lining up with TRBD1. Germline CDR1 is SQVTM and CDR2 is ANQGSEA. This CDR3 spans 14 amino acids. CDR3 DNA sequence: TGCAGTGTTACTTCCCGGGACAGGGACAATGAGCAGTTCTTC. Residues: CSVTSRDRDNEQFF.

CDR3 in DNA: TGCGCCAGCAGCGTGGCAGGGAAAGAGACCCAGTACTTC. This codes for CASSVAGKETQYF. The chain is built from TRBV5-1 and TRBJ2-5; tentatively, D is TRBD1 (5 bases). Per the germline V gene, CDR1 is SGHRS and CDR2 is YFSETQ. Trimming took 4 bases from V and 3 from J, leaving 10 bases between them. The CDR3 loop spans 13 amino acids.

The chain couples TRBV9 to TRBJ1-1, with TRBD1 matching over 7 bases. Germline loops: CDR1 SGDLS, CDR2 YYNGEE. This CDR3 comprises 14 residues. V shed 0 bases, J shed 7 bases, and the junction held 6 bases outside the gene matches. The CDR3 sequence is CASSVVGTVGEAFF. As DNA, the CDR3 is TGTGCCAGCAGCGTAGTTGGGACAGTGGGTGAAGCTTTCTTT.

The CDR3 is CASSLVNPTGNTEAFF. CDR3 coding DNA: TGTGCCAGCAGCTTAGTCAATCCGACAGGGAACACTGAAGCTTTCTTT. The J gene is TRBJ1-1, the V gene TRBV11-2, with D perhaps matching TRBD1 (6 bases). The V gene lost 1 base and the J gene lost 1 base, with 13 bases spanning the gap. In germline, CDR1 is SGHAT, CDR2 FQNNGV. The CDR3 loop spans 16 amino acids.

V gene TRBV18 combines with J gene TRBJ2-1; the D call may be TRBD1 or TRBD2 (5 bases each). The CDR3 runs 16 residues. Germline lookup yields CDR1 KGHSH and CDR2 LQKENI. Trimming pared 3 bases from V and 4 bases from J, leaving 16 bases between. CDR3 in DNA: TGTGCCAGCTCACCCCCTCAGAGGGGCTTTTACAATGAGCAGTTCTTC. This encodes CASSPPQRGFYNEQFF.

CDR3 sequence: CASSYGAGDRATDTQYF. DNA of the CDR3: TGTGCCAGCAGCTACGGCGCGGGCGATCGGGCCACAGATACGCAGTATTTT. V is TRBV7-9 and J is TRBJ2-3; tentative D call: TRBD2 (5 bases). This CDR3 region has 17 residues. Trimming pared 4 bases from V and 2 bases from J, leaving 19 bases between. Germline CDR1 is SEHNR and CDR2 is FQNEAQ (reference sequence).

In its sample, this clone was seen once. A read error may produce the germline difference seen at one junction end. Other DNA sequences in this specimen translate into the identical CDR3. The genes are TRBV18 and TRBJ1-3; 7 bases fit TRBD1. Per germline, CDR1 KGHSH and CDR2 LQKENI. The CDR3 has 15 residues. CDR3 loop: CASSPQTGPGNTIYF. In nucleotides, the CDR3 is TGTGCCAGCTCGCCACAGACAGGGCCAGGAAACACCATATATTTT. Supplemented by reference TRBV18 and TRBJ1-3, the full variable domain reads NAGVMQNPRHLVRRRGQEARLRCSPMKGHSHVYWYRQLPEEGLKFMVYLQKENIIDESGMPKERFSAEFPKEGPSILRIQQVVRGDSAAYFCASSPQTGPGNTIYFGEGSWLTVV.

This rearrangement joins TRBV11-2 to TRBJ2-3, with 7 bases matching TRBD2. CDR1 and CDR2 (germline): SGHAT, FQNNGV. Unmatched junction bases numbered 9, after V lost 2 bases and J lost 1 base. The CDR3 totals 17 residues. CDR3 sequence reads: CASSLRSRTRGTDTQYF. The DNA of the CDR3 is TGTGCCAGCAGCTTAAGGAGTAGGACTAGGGGCACAGATACGCAGTATTTT.

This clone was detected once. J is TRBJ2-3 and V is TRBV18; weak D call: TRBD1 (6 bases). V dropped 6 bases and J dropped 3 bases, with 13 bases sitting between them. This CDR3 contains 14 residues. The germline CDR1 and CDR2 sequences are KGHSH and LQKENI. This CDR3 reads CASSFGGVTDTQYF. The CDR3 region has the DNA TGTGCCAGCTCCTTTGGGGGCGTAACAGATACGCAGTATTTT.

CDR3 sequence (DNA): TGTGCCAGCAGCTTAAGGGGGATCCGAATAAATGAGCAGTTCTTC. Translation gives CASSLRGIRINEQFF. V is TRBV7-9 and J is TRBJ2-1, with D maybe TRBD1 (6 bases). V was trimmed by 2 bases and J by 7 bases, leaving 15 bases between them. There are 15 residues in the CDR3. Germline V gives CDR1 SEHNR, CDR2 FQNEAQ (reference sequence).

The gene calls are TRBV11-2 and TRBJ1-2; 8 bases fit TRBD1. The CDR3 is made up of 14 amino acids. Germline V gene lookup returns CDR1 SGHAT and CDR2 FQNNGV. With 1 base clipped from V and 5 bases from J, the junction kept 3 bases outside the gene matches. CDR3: CASSLGTGKYGYTF. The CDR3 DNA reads TGTGCCAGCAGCTTAGGGACAGGGAAATATGGCTACACCTTC.

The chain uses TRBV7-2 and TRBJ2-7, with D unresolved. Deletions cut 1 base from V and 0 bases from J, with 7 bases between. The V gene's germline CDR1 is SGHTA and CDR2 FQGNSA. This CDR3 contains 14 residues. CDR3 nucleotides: TGTGCCAGCAGCTTAGGACGGAACTCCTACGAGCAGTACTTC. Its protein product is CASSLGRNSYEQYF. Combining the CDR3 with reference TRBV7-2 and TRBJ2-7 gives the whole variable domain GAGVSQSPSNKVTEKGKDVELRCDPISGHTALYWYRQSLGQGLEFLIYFQGNSAPDKSGLPSDRFSAERTGGSVSTLTIQRTQQEDSAVYLCASSLGRNSYEQYFGPGTRLTVT.

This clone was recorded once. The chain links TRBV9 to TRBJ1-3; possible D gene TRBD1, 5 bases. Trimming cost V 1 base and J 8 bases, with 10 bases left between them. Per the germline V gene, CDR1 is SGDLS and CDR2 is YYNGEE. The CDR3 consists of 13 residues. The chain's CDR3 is CASSVLQEDTIYF. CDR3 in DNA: TGTGCCAGCAGCGTATTACAGGAGGACACCATATATTTT. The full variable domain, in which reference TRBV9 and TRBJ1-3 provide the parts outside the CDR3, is DSGVTQTPKHLITATGQRVTLRCSPRSGDLSVYWYQQSLDQGLQFLIQYYNGEERAKGNILERFSAQQFPDLHSELNLSSLELGDSALYFCASSVLQEDTIYFGEGSWLTVV.